This entry features one T cell receptor beta chain sequence. The antigen is not known. The assay was immunoSEQ multiplex PCR, and TCRdb's table has in-frame clones only and misses some. The data show 2 million to 2.5 million clones, 93% seen once. The germline CDR1 and CDR2 sequences are SGHRS and YFSETQ. The CDR3 runs 16 residues. V lost 0 bases and J 3 bases, leaving 15 bases between the germline ends. This record belongs to a study of shared clonotypes between healthy human individuals. Findings of the study overall: Sequencing depth was a factor that was expected to affect clonotype sharing among donors. In contrast to clonotypes shared by all four donors, non-shared clonotypes had lower generation probabilities.

The sequence came from a young man in good health. Some clones in this sample may be carry-over from other donors' samples. The chain couples TRBV5-1 to TRBJ1-1; a weak D match, TRBD1 (5 bases). Input material: naive CD4+ T cells from PBMCs. The subset: CD45RA+ positively selected. CDR3 loop: CASSLEPDRGYTEAFF. The CDR3 bases are TGCGCCAGCAGCTTGGAACCGGATCGGGGGTACACTGAAGCTTTCTTT.